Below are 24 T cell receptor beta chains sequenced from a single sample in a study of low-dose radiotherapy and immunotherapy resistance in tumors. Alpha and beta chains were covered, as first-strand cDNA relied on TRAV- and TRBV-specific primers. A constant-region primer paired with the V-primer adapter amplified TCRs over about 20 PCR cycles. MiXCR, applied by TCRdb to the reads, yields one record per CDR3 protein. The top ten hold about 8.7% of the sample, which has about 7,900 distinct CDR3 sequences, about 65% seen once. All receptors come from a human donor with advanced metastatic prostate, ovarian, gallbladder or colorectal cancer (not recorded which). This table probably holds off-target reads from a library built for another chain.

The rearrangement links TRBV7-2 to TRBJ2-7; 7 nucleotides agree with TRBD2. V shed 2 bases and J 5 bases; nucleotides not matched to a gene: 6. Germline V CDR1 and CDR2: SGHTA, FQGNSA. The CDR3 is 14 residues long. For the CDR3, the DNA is TGTGCCAGCAGCTTACTCCTAGCGGACCACGAGCAGTACTTC. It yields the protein CASSLLLADHEQYF. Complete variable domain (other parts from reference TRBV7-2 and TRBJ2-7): GAGVSQSPSNKVTEKGKDVELRCDPISGHTALYWYRQSLGQGLEFLIYFQGNSAPDKSGLPSDRFSAERTGGSVSTLTIQRTQQEDSAVYLCASSLLLADHEQYFGPGTRLTVT.

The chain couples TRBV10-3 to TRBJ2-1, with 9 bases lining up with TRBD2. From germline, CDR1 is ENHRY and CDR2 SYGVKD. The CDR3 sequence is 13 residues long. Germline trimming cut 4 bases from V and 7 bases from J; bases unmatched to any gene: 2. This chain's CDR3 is CAISALAGNEQFF. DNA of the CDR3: TGTGCCATCAGTGCACTAGCGGGTAATGAGCAGTTCTTC.

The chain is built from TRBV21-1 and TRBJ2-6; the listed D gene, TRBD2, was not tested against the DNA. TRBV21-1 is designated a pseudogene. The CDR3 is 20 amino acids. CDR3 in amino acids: CASRYLAAGTESSGANVLTF. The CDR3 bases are TGTGCCAGCAGATACCTGGCGGCAGGGACCGAGAGCTCTGGGGCCAACGTCCTGACTTTC.

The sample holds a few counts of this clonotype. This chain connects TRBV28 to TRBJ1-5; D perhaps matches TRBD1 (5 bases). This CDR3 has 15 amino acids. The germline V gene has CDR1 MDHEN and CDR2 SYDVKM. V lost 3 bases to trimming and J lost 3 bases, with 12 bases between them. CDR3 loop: CASSFGGSFNQPQHF. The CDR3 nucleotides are TGTGCCAGCAGTTTTGGGGGTTCCTTCAATCAGCCCCAGCATTTT.

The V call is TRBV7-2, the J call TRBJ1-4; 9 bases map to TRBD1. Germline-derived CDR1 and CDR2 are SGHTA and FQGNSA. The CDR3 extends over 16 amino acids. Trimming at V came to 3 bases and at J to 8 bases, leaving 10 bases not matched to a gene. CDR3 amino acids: CASSFRAGQGSEKLFF. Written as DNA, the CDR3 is TGTGCCAGCAGCTTTAGGGCCGGACAGGGGAGCGAAAAACTGTTTTTT.

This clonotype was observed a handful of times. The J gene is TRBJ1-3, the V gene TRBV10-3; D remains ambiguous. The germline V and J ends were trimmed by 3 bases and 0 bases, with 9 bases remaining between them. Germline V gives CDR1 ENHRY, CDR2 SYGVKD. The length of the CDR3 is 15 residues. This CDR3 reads CAISDRPNSGNTIYF. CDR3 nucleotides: TGTGCCATCAGTGATAGGCCCAACTCTGGAAACACCATATATTTT.

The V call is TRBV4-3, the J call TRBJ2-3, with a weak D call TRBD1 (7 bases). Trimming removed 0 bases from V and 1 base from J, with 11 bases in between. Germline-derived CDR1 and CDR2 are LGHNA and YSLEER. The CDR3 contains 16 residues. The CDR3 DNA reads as TGCGCCAGCAGCCAAGATGGCAGGGGGGGCACAGATACGCAGTATTTT. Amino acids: CASSQDGRGGTDTQYF.

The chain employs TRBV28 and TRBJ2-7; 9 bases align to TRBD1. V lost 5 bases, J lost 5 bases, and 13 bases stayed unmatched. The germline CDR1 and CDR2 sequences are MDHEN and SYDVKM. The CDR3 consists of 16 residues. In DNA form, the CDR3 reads TGTGCCAGCAGTCTAGAACCGGGACAGGGTAGCGACGAGCAGTACTTC. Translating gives CASSLEPGQGSDEQYF.

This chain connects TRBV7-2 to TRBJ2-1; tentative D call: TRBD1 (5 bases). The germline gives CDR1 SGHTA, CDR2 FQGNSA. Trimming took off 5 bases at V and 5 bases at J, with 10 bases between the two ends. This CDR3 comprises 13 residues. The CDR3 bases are TGTGCCAGCAGCCAGGGAAGCAACAATGAGCAGTTCTTC. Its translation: CASSQGSNNEQFF.

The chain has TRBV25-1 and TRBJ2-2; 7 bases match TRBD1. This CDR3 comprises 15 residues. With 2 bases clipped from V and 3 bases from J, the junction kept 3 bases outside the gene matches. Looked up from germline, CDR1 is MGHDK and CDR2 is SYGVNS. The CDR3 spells CASSELDRDTGELFF. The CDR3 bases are TGTGCCAGCAGTGAACTCGACAGGGACACCGGGGAGCTGTTTTTT. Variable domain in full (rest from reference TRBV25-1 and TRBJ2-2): EADIYQTPRYLVIGTGKKITLECSQTMGHDKMYWYQQDPGMELHLIHYSYGVNSTEKGDLSSESTVSRIRTEHFPLTLESARPSHTSQYLCASSELDRDTGELFFGEGSRLTVL.

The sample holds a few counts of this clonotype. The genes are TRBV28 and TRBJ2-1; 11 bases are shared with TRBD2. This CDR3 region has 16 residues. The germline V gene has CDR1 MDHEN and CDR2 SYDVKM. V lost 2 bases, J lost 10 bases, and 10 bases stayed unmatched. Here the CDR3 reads CASSLVVAGGPKEQFF. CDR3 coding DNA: TGTGCCAGCAGTTTAGTGGTAGCGGGAGGGCCTAAGGAGCAGTTCTTC.

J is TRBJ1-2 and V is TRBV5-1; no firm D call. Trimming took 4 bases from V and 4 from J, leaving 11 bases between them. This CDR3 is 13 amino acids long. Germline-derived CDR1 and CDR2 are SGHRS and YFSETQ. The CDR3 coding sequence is TGCGCCAGCAGCGAGGACGGACCCTATGGCTACACCTTC. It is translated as CASSEDGPYGYTF.

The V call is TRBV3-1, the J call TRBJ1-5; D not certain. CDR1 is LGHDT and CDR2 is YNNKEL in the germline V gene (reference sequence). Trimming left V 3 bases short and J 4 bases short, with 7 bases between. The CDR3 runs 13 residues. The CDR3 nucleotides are TGTGCCAGCAGCCACAGAGGAAATCAGCCCCAGCATTTT. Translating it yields CASSHRGNQPQHF.

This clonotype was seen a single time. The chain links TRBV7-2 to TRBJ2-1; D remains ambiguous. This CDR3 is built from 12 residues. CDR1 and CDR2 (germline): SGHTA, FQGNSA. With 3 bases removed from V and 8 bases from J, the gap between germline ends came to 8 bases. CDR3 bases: TGTGCCAGCAGCTTCGTTGGGGATGAGCAGTTCTTC. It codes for CASSFVGDEQFF.

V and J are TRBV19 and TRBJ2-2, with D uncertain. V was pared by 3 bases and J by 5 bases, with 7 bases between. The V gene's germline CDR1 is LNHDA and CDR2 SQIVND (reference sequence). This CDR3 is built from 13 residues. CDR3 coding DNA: TGTGCCAGTAGTATGGGCCTGACCGGGGAGCTGTTTTTT. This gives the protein CASSMGLTGELFF.

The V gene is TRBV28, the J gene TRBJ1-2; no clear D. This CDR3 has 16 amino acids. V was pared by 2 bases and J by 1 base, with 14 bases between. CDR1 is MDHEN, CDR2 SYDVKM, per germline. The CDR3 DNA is TGTGCCAGCAGTTTAGCGGGATCCCGGATTAACTATGGCTACACCTTC. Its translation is CASSLAGSRINYGYTF.

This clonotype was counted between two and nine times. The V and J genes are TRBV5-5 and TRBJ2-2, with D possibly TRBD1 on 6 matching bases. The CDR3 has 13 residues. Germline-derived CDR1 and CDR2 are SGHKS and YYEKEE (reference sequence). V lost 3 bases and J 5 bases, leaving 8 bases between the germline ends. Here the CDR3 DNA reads TGTGCCAGCAGCTACAGGGTTACCGGGGAGCTGTTTTTT. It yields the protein CASSYRVTGELFF.

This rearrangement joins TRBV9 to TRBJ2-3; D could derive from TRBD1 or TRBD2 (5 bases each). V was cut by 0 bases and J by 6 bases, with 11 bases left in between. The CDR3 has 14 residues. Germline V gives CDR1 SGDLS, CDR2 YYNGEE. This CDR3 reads CASSVDAGSDTQYF. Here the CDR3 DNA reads TGTGCCAGCAGCGTAGACGCAGGGAGTGATACGCAGTATTTT.

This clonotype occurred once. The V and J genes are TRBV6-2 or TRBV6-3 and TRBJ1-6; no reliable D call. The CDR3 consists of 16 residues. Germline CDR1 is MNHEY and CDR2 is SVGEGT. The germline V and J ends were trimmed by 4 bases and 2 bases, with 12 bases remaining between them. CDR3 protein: CASSSPGGTYNSPLHF. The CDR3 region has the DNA TGTGCCAGCAGTTCGCCTGGAGGCACCTATAATTCACCCCTCCACTTT.

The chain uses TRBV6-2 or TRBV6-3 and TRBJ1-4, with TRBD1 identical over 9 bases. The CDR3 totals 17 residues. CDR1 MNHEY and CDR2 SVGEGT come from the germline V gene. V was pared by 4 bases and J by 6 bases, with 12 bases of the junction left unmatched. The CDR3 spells CASSFGPLGQGDEKLFF. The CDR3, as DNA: TGTGCCAGCAGTTTTGGTCCGTTGGGACAGGGAGATGAAAAACTGTTTTTT.

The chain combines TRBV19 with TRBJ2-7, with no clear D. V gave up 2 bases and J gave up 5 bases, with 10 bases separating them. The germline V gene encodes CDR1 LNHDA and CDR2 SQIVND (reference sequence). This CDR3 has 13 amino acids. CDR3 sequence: CASSISARDEQYF. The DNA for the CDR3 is TGTGCCAGTAGTATATCCGCAAGGGACGAGCAGTACTTC.

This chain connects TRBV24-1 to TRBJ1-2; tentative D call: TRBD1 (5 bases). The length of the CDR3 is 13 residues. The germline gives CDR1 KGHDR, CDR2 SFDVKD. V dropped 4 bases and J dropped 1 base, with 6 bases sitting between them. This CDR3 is CATSEGHNYGYTF. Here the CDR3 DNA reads TGTGCCACCAGTGAAGGACATAACTATGGCTACACCTTC.

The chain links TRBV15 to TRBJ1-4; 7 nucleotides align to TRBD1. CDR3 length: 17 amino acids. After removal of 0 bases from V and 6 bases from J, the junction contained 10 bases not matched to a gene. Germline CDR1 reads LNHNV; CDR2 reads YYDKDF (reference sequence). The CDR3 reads CATSRDRGWTGYEKLFF. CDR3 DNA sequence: TGTGCCACCAGCAGAGATCGGGGATGGACAGGCTATGAAAAACTGTTTTTT.

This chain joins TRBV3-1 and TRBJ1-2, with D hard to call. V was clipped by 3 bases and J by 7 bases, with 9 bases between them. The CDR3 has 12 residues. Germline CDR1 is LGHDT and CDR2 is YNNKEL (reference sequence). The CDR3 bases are TGTGCCAGCAGCCATATGGAACGTGGCTACACCTTC. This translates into CASSHMERGYTF.